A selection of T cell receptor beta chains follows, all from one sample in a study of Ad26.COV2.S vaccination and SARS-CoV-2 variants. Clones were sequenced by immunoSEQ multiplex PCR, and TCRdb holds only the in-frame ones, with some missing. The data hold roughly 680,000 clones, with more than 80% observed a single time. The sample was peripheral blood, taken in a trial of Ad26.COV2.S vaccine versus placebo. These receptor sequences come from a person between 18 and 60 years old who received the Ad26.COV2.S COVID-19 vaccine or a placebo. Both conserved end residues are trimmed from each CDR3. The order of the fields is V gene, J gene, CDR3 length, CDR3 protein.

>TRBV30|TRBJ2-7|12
AWRPSGLAGAQY
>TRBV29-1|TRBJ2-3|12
SVQLLTGGDTQY
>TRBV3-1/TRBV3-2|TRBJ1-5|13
ASSHLTGRDQPQH
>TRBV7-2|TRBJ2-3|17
ASSLRTSGGAGSTDTQY
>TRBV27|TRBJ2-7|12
ASSHRDRAYEQY
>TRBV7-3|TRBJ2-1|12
ASSGTAIPGEQF
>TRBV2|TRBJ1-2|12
ASSLTGEGYGYT
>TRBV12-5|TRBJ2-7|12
ASGLVPGFDEQY
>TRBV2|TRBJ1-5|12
ASSRYRDNQPQH
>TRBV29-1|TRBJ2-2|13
SVDVGGTNTGELF
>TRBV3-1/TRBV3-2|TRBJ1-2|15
ASSQDRTLRVDYGYT
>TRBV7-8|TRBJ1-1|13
ASSLAGRGGTEAF
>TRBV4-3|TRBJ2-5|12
ASSQGQGKETQY
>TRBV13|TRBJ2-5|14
ASSLSTSGGLVAQY
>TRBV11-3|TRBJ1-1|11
ASSVGLNTEAF
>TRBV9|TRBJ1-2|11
ASSPGGNYGYT
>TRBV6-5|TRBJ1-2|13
ASSIPDRPSRGYT
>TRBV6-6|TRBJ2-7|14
ASSPPTSAVSYEQY
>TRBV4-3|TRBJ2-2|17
ASSQEASGGPDMTGELF
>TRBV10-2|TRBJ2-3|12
ASSEWASADTQY
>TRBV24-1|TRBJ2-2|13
ATSDLNGNTGELF
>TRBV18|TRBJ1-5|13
ASSPQGHGNQPQH
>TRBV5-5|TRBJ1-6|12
ASSPDRFNSPLH
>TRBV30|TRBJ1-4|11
AWRVVGGEKLF
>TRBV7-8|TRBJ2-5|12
ASSLVQTLETQY
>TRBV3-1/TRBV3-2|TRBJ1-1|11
ASSPSRGTEAF
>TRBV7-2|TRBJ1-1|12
ASSLGTVNTEAF
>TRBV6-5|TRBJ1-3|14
ASSYSRANSGNTIY
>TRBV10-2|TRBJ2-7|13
ASSSPGLADYEQY
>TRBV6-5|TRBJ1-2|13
ASSYGLQNNYGYT
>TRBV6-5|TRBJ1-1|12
ASTPDRVNTEAF
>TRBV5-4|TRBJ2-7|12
ASSPRDRPYEQY
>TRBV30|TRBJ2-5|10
AWTTLGNSQY
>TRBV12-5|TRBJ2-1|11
ASGQGANNEQF
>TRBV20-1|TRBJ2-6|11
SASLTGANVLT
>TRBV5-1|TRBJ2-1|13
ASSYGLAGVDEQF
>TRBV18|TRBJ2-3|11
ASSSPGQDTQY
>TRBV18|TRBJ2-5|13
ASSPGGQGGETQY
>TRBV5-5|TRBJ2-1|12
ASSLRDTYNEQF
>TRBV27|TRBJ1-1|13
ASSLSDRGNTEAF
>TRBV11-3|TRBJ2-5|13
ASSPTGAGPETQY
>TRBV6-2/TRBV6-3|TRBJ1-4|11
ASSADRDEKLF
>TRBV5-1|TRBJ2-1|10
ASSRIPGGWF
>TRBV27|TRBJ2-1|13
ASTRTYSSYNEQF
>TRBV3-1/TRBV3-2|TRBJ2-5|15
ASSLGGTLAEQETQY
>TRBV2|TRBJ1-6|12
ASSEQGGHSPLH
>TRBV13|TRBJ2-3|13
ASSFEGRDTDTQY